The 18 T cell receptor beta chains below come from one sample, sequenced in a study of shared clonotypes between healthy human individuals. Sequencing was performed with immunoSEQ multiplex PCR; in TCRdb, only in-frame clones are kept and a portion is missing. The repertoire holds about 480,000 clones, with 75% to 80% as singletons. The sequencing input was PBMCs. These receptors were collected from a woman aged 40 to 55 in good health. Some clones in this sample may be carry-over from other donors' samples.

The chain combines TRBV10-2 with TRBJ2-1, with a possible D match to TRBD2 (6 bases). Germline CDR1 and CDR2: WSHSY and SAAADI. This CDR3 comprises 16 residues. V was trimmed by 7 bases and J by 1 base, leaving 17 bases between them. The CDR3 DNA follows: TGCGCCAGCACCTCGAGGGCGGGAAGTTCCTACAATGAGCAGTTCTTC. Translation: CASTSRAGSSYNEQFF.

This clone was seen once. CDR3 amino acids: CASSLGAGGPGSEQFF. CDR3 DNA: TGCGCCAGCAGCTTGGGAGCGGGAGGGCCCGGGAGTGAGCAGTTCTTC. The chain uses TRBV5-1 and TRBJ2-1; 10 bases are shared with TRBD2. The CDR3 is 16 amino acids. After removal of 0 bases from V and 9 bases from J, the junction contained 9 bases not matched to a gene. Germline V gene sequence: CDR1 SGHRS, CDR2 YFSETQ. The full variable domain, rest sourced from reference TRBV5-1 and TRBJ2-1, is KAGVTQTPRYLIKTRGQQVTLSCSPISGHRSVSWYQQTPGQGLQFLFEYFSETQRNKGNFPGRFSGRQFSNSRSEMNVSTLELGDSALYLCASSLGAGGPGSEQFFGPGTRLTVL.

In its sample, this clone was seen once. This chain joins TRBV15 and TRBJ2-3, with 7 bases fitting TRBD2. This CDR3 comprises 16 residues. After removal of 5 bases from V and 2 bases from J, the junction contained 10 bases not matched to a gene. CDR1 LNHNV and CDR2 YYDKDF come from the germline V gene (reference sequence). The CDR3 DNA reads TGTGCCACCAGCCCTCGGACTAGTAGTATCACAGATACGCAGTATTTT. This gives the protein CATSPRTSSITDTQYF.

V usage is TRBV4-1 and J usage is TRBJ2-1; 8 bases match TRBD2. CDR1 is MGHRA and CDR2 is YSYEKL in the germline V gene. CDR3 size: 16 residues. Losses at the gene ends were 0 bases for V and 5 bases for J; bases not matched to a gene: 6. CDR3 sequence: CASSQEPARGDNEQFF. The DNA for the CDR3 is TGCGCCAGCAGCCAAGAGCCAGCGCGGGGGGACAATGAGCAGTTCTTC.

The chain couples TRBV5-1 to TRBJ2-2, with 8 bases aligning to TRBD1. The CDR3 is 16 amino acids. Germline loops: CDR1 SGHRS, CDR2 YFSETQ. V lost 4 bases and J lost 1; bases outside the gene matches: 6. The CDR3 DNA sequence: TGCGCCAGCAGCCTCGGACAGGGTTGGAACACCGGGGAGCTGTTTTTT. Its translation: CASSLGQGWNTGELFF.

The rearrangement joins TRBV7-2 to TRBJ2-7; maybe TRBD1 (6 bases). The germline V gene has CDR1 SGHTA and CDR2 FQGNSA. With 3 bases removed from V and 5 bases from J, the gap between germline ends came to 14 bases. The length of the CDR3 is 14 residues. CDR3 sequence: CASSFLQGVHEQYF. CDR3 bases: TGTGCCAGCAGCTTTCTACAGGGTGTTCACGAGCAGTACTTC.

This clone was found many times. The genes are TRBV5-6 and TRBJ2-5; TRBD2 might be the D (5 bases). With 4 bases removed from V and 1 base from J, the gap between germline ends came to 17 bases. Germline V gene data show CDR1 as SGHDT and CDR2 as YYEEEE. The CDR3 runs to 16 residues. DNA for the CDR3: TGTGCCAGCAGCCCGGGCCTAGCTCAGCCCCAAGAGACCCAGTACTTC. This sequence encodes CASSPGLAQPQETQYF.

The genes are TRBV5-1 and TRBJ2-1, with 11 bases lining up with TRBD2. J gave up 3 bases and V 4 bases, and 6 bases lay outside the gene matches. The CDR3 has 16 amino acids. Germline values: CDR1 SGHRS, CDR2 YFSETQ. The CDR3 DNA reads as TGCGCCAGCAGCCCGCGGGGGACTAGCGGCTACAATGAGCAGTTCTTC. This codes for CASSPRGTSGYNEQFF.

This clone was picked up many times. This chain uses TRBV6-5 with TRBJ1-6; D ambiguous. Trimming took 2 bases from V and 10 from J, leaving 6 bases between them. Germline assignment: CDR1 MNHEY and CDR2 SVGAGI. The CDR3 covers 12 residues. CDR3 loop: CASSYRASPLHF. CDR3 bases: TGTGCCAGCAGTTACCGGGCCTCACCCCTCCACTTT.

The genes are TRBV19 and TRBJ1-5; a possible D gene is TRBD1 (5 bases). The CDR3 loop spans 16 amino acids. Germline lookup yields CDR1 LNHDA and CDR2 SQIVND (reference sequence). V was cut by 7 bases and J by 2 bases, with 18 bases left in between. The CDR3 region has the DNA TGTGCCAGTACCCGGACTTTTGTGGGGGGCAATCAGCCCCAGCATTTT. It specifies CASTRTFVGGNQPQHF.

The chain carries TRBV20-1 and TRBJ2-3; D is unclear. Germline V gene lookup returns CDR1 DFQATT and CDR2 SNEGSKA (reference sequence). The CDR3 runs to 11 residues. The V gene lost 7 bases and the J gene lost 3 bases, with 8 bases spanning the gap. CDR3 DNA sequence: TGCAGTGTCGCGAGAACAGATACGCAGTATTTT. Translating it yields CSVARTDTQYF.

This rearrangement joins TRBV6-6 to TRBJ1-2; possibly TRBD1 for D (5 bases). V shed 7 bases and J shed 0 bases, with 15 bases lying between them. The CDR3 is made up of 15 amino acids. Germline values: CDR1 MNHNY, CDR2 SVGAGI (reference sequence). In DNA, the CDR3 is TGTGCCAGCACGCTAAACACAGGAACTAACTATGGCTACACCTTC. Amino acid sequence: CASTLNTGTNYGYTF.

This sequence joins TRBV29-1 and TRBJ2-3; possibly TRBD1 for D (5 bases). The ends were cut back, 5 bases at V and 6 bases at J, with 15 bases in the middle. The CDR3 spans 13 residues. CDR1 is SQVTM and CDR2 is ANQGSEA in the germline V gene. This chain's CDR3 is CSVSPPPGDTQYF. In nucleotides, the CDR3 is TGCAGCGTTTCGCCTCCCCCAGGGGATACGCAGTATTTT.

Written as DNA, the CDR3 is TGTGCCAGCAGCGCCCGGGGCCAGGCCCAGTACTTC. Protein product: CASSARGQAQYF. The chain carries TRBV13 and TRBJ2-5; tentatively, D is TRBD1 or TRBD2 (5 bases each). The CDR3 spans 12 residues. Trimming cost V 5 bases and J 9 bases, with 13 bases left between them. Germline V gives CDR1 PRHDT, CDR2 FYEKMQ (reference sequence). The full variable domain, completed using reference TRBV13 and TRBJ2-5, is AAGVIQSPRHLIKEKRETATLKCYPIPRHDTVYWYQQGPGQDPQFLISFYEKMQSDKGSIPDRFSAQQFSDYHSELNMSSLELGDSALYFCASSARGQAQYFGPGTRLLVL.

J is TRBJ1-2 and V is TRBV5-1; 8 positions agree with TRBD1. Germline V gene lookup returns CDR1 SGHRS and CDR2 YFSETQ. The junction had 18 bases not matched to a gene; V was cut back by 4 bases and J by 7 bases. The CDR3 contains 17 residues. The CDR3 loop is CASSTSTGTGSLIGYTF. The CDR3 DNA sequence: TGCGCCAGCAGCACATCTACCGGGACAGGTTCTCTTATTGGCTACACCTTC.

CDR3 region: CSVDTSGTHNEQFF. The CDR3 bases are TGCAGCGTTGATACCAGCGGGACCCACAATGAGCAGTTCTTC. The chain has TRBV29-1 and TRBJ2-1; 7 bases agree with TRBD2. The V segment lost 3 bases and the J segment 5 bases; nucleotides outside the gene matches: 7. Germline values: CDR1 SQVTM, CDR2 ANQGSEA. The CDR3 extends over 14 amino acids.

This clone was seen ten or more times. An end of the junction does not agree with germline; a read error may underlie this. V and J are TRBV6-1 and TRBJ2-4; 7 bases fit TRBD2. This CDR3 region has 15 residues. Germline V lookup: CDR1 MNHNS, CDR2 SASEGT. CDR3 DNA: TGTGCCAGCACTGAAGGCGGGGGAACCAAAAACATTCAGTACTTC. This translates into CASTEGGGTKNIQYF.

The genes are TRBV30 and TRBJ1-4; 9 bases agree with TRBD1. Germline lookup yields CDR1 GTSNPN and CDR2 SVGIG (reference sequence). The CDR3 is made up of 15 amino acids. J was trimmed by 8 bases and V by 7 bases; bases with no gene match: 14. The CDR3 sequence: CAYGQGSIVGEKLFF. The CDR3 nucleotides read TGTGCCTACGGACAGGGGAGTATTGTGGGAGAAAAACTGTTTTTT.